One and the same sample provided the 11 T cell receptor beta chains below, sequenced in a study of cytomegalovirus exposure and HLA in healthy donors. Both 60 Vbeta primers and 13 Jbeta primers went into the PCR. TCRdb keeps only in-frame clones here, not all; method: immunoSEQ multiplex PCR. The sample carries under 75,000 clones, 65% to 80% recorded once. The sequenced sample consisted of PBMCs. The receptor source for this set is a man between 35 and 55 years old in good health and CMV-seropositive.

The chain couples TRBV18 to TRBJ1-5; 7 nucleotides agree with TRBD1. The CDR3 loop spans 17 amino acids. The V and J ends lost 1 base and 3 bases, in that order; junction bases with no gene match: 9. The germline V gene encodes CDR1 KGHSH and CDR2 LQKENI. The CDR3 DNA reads TGTGCCAGCTCACCACTACAACAACAGGGGAACAATCAGCCCCAGCATTTT. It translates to CASSPLQQQGNNQPQHF.

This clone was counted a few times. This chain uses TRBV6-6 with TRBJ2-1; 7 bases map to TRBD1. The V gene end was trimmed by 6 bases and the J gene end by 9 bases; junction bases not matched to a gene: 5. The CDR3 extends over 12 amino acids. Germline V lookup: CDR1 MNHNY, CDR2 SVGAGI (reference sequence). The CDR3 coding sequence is TGTGCCAGCAGAACAGGGGCTGGTGAGCAGTTCTTC. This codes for CASRTGAGEQFF.

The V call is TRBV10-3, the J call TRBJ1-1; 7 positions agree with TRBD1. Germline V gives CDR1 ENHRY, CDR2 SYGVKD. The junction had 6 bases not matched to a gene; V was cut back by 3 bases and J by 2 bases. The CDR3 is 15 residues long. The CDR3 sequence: CAISEGGQPNTEAFF. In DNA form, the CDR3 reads TGTGCCATCAGTGAAGGGGGACAGCCTAACACTGAAGCTTTCTTT.

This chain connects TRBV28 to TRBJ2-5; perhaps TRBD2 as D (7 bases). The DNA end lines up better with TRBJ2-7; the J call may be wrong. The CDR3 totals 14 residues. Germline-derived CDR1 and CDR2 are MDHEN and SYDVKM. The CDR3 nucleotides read TGTGCCAGCCGCCCGGGGGGCGCGGAGTACGAGCAGTACTTC. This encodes CASRPGGAEYEQYF.

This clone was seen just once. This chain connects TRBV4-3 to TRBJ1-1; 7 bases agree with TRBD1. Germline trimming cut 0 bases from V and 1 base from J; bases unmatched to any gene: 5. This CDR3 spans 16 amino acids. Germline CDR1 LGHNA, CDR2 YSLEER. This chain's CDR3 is CASSQEQGGRNTEAFF. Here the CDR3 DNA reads TGCGCCAGCAGCCAAGAGCAGGGGGGTAGGAACACTGAAGCTTTCTTT.

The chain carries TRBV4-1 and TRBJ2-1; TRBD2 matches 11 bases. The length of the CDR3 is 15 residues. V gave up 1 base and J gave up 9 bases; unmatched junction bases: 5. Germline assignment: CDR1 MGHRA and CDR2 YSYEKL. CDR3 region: CASSQVAGGLSEQFF. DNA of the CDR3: TGCGCCAGCAGCCAAGTAGCGGGGGGGCTGAGTGAGCAGTTCTTC.

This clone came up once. DNA for the CDR3: TGTGCCAGTTCGGCCCTAAGGAGCTACGAGCAGTACTTC. Protein product: CASSALRSYEQYF. The chain combines TRBV6-1 with TRBJ2-7; D gene unclear. The length of the CDR3 is 13 residues. V lost 9 bases and J 3 bases, leaving 15 bases between the germline ends. Germline values: CDR1 MNHNS, CDR2 SASEGT.

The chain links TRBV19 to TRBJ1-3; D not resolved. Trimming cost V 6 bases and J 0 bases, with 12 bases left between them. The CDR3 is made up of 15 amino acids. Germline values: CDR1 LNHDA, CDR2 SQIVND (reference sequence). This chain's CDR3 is CASRTSQVSGNTIYF. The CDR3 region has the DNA TGTGCCAGTAGAACGAGCCAAGTCTCTGGAAACACCATATATTTT.

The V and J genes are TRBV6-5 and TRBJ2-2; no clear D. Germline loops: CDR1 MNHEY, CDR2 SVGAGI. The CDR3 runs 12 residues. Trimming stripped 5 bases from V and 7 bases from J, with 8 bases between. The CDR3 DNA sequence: TGTGCCAGCAGTCCAAGCCACGGGGAGCTGTTTTTT. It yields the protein CASSPSHGELFF.

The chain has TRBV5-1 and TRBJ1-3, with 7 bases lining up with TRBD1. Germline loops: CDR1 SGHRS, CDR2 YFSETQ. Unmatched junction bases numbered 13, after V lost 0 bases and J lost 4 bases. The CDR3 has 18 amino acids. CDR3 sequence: CASSLGYGTALYGNTIYF. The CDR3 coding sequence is TGCGCCAGCAGCTTGGGGTACGGGACAGCCTTGTACGGAAACACCATATATTTT. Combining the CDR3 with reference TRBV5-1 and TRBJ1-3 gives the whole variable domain KAGVTQTPRYLIKTRGQQVTLSCSPISGHRSVSWYQQTPGQGLQFLFEYFSETQRNKGNFPGRFSGRQFSNSRSEMNVSTLELGDSALYLCASSLGYGTALYGNTIYFGEGSWLTVV.

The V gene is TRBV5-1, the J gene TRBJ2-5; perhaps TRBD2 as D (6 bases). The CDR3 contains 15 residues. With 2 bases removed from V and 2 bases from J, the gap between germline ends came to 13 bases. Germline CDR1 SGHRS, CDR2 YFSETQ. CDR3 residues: CASSFRGTGQETQYF. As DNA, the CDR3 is TGCGCCAGCAGCTTTCGCGGGACTGGGCAAGAGACCCAGTACTTC.